Presented here are 23 T cell receptor beta chains from one specimen sequenced in a study of cytomegalovirus exposure and HLA in healthy donors. Primers for the PCR totalled 60 Vbeta and 13 Jbeta. Data came from immunoSEQ multiplex PCR; TCRdb stores just in-frame clones and leaves some out. The data show some 98,000 clones, over 75% seen once. The sequencing input was PBMCs. These receptors came from a female donor in good health and CMV-seropositive.

V usage is TRBV11-2 and J usage is TRBJ2-7; TRBD2 matches at 7 bases. Per the germline V gene, CDR1 is SGHAT and CDR2 is FQNNGV. CDR3 size: 16 residues. V trimming: 5 bases; J trimming: 2 bases; junction bases outside the gene matches: 12. CDR3 sequence (DNA): TGTGCCAGCAGCCCTTTTGCGGGGAGGGTCACCTACGAGCAGTACTTC. It is translated as CASSPFAGRVTYEQYF. Filled out from reference TRBV11-2 and TRBJ2-7, the complete variable domain reads EAGVAQSPRYKIIEKRQSVAFWCNPISGHATLYWYQQILGQGPKLLIQFQNNGVVDDSQLPKDRFSAERLKGVDSTLKIQPAKLEDSAVYLCASSPFAGRVTYEQYFGPGTRLTVT.

The J gene is TRBJ2-3, the V gene TRBV19, with 8 bases fitting TRBD1. V was pared by 10 bases and J by 0 bases, with 12 bases of the junction left unmatched. Germline CDR1 reads LNHDA; CDR2 reads SQIVND (reference sequence). CDR3 length: 16 residues. The CDR3 nucleotides are TGTGCCACACGAGGACAGGGAGACCCCAGCACAGATACGCAGTATTTT. The encoded protein is CATRGQGDPSTDTQYF.

The chain joins TRBV12-5 to TRBJ1-1; D is undetermined. The V and J ends lost 0 bases and 1 base respectively, with 15 bases between them. This CDR3 spans 17 amino acids. Germline loops: CDR1 LGHNT, CDR2 FRNRAP. The CDR3 DNA sequence: TGTGCTAGTGGTTTGGTAATCTGGGAGGCCCCGAACACTGAAGCTTTCTTT. Translation gives CASGLVIWEAPNTEAFF.

The chain recombines TRBV7-9 with TRBJ1-2; 7 bases are shared with TRBD1. The V segment lost 7 bases and the J segment 1 base; nucleotides outside the gene matches: 15. This CDR3 is 17 amino acids long. Germline CDR1 SEHNR, CDR2 FQNEAQ (reference sequence). The CDR3 region has the DNA TGTGCCAGCACCCCGATAAACAGGGGAAGGGGTAACTATGGCTACACCTTC. This codes for CASTPINRGRGNYGYTF.

The chain carries TRBV19 and TRBJ1-5, with 9 bases fitting TRBD1. Trimming cost V 7 bases and J 5 bases; bases outside gene matches: 3. The CDR3 contains 13 residues. CDR1 is LNHDA and CDR2 is SQIVND in the germline V gene (reference sequence). CDR3 region: CASIGDRDQPQHF. The CDR3 bases are TGTGCCAGTATCGGGGACAGGGATCAGCCCCAGCATTTT. Supplemented by reference TRBV19 and TRBJ1-5, the full variable domain reads DGGITQSPKYLFRKEGQNVTLSCEQNLNHDAMYWYRQDPGQGLRLIYYSQIVNDFQKGDIAEGYSVSREKKESFPLTVTSAQKNPTAFYLCASIGDRDQPQHFGDGTRLSIL.

The V call is TRBV30, the J call TRBJ1-1, with a weak D call TRBD1 (6 bases). This CDR3 comprises 13 residues. Germline values: CDR1 GTSNPN, CDR2 SVGIG (reference sequence). The V end lost 8 bases, the J end lost 2 bases, and 15 bases lay between the germline ends. The CDR3, as DNA: TGTGCCACCGAACAGGGCTTTAACACTGAAGCTTTCTTT. Encoded protein: CATEQGFNTEAFF.

The rearrangement uses TRBV5-1 and TRBJ2-1, with a tentative D call TRBD2 (6 bases). The CDR3 consists of 17 residues. The V end was cut by 0 bases, the J end by 0 bases, with 13 bases between. Germline V gives CDR1 SGHRS, CDR2 YFSETQ. CDR3: CASSLEPLASSYNEQFF. CDR3 DNA sequence: TGCGCCAGCAGCTTGGAGCCCCTAGCGAGCTCCTACAATGAGCAGTTCTTC.

This clone was recorded a few times. This chain uses TRBV19 with TRBJ1-4; D gene unclear. Germline values: CDR1 LNHDA, CDR2 SQIVND (reference sequence). The CDR3 length is 14 residues. Trimming took off 7 bases at V and 5 bases at J, with 14 bases between the two ends. This chain's CDR3 is CASKSGTKNEKLFF. As DNA, the CDR3 is TGTGCCAGTAAGAGCGGCACTAAAAATGAAAAACTGTTTTTT.

The rearrangement uses TRBV7-6 and TRBJ2-7, with D perhaps matching TRBD1 (5 bases). Trimming stripped 0 bases from V and 0 bases from J, with 9 bases between. Germline loops: CDR1 SGHVS, CDR2 FNYEAQ. There are 15 residues in the CDR3. The CDR3 here is CASSLAVGPSYEQYF. In DNA, the CDR3 is TGTGCCAGCAGCTTAGCGGTGGGGCCCTCCTACGAGCAGTACTTC.

CDR3 nucleotides: TGCAGCGTTGTGGTGGCCGATACGCAGTATTTT. Its translation: CSVVVADTQYF. This sequence joins TRBV29-1 and TRBJ2-3, with D uncertain. Germline V gene sequence: CDR1 SQVTM, CDR2 ANQGSEA. The CDR3 loop spans 11 amino acids. Trimming left V 4 bases short and J 6 bases short, with 8 bases between.

The chain joins TRBV5-4 to TRBJ1-2; 7 nucleotides align to TRBD1. With 6 bases clipped from V and 7 bases from J, the junction kept 9 bases outside the gene matches. CDR3 size: 13 residues. In germline, CDR1 is SGHNT, CDR2 YYREEE (reference sequence). Written as DNA, the CDR3 is TGTGCCAGCACCGCGACAGGGCTGGTTGGCTACACCTTC. The encoded protein is CASTATGLVGYTF.

The gene calls are TRBV15 and TRBJ2-3, with a possible D match to TRBD2 (7 bases). The CDR3 runs to 16 residues. Between the trimmed V and J ends, which lost 5 bases and 3 bases, there was a span of 18 bases. Germline V gene data show CDR1 as LNHNV and CDR2 as YYDKDF (reference sequence). The CDR3 sequence is CATSRWGGQGTDTQYF. The CDR3 DNA sequence: TGTGCCACCAGCCGGTGGGGGGGTCAGGGGACAGATACGCAGTATTTT. Variable domain in full (rest from reference TRBV15 and TRBJ2-3): DAMVIQNPRYQVTQFGKPVTLSCSQTLNHNVMYWYQQKSSQAPKLLFHYYDKDFNNEADTPDNFQSRRPNTSFCFLDIRSPGLGDTAMYLCATSRWGGQGTDTQYFGPGTRLTVL.

The J gene is TRBJ1-2, the V gene TRBV7-9; 7 nucleotides line up with TRBD1. The CDR3 is 13 residues long. CDR1 is SEHNR and CDR2 is FQNEAQ in the germline V gene (reference sequence). The junction had 3 bases not matched to a gene; V was cut back by 5 bases and J by 3 bases. CDR3 sequence reads: CASSEDRHYGYTF. The CDR3 DNA reads as TGTGCCAGCAGCGAGGACAGGCACTATGGCTACACCTTC.

About this clone: Relative to the germline gene, one junction end is altered; a read error may explain this. The V gene is TRBV9, the J gene TRBJ1-5; D is possibly TRBD1 (5 bases). Germline loops: CDR1 SGDLS, CDR2 YYNGEE. This CDR3 spans 15 amino acids. The CDR3 DNA follows: TGTACCAGCAGCGTCGGACACGGTGGCAATCAGCCCCAGCATTTT. Residues: CTSSVGHGGNQPQHF.

The rearrangement links TRBV4-1 to TRBJ2-3, with 8 positions matching TRBD1. Per the germline V gene, CDR1 is MGHRA and CDR2 is YSYEKL. The trim removed 3 bases at V and 3 bases at J, leaving 11 bases unmatched. The CDR3 length is 17 residues. The chain's CDR3 is CASSHRAQGARTDTQYF. CDR3 DNA sequence: TGCGCCAGCAGCCACAGGGCTCAGGGGGCTAGGACAGATACGCAGTATTTT.

The chain combines TRBV10-2 with TRBJ2-7; no clear D. Per the germline V gene, CDR1 is WSHSY and CDR2 is SAAADI. V was shortened by 3 bases and J by 3 bases, with 6 bases between the two germline ends. The CDR3 has 12 residues. The CDR3 nucleotides are TGCGCCAGCAGTGATCGGGTCTACGAGCAGTACTTC. Encoded protein: CASSDRVYEQYF.

CDR3 DNA: TGTGCCAGCACCAAACAGGGGCTACAAGAGACCCAGTACTTC. Its protein product is CASTKQGLQETQYF. The V call is TRBV5-6, the J call TRBJ2-5; 7 bases fit TRBD1. Germline loops: CDR1 SGHDT, CDR2 YYEEEE. The ends lost 6 bases at V and 2 bases at J; junction bases unmatched: 7. CDR3 length: 14 residues.

The chain links TRBV9 to TRBJ2-7; D might be TRBD1 (6 bases). Germline values: CDR1 SGDLS, CDR2 YYNGEE. This CDR3 is 17 amino acids long. Trimming left V 6 bases short and J 2 bases short, with 24 bases between. The CDR3 DNA reads TGTGCCAGCATCCCCCCGACGTGGGGGCTGAATCCCTACGAGCAGTACTTC. Encoded protein: CASIPPTWGLNPYEQYF.

The chain joins TRBV4-1 to TRBJ2-1, with 10 nucleotides matching TRBD1. The CDR3 loop spans 19 amino acids. The germline gives CDR1 MGHRA, CDR2 YSYEKL. The trim removed 1 base at V and 2 bases at J, leaving 11 bases unmatched. In nucleotides, the CDR3 is TGCGCCAGCAGCCAAGTGCTGACGTTGGGACAGGGGACCTACAATGAGCAGTTCTTC. It is translated as CASSQVLTLGQGTYNEQFF.

This chain links TRBV28 with TRBJ2-7; 8 bases are a match to TRBD1. CDR1 and CDR2 from the germline V gene are MDHEN and SYDVKM. V shed 4 bases, J shed 3 bases, and the junction held 8 bases outside the gene matches. The CDR3 has 15 residues. The CDR3 DNA is TGTGCCAGCAGTTCAAGGACAGGGCTGGTCTACGAGCAGTACTTC. As protein: CASSSRTGLVYEQYF.

V gene TRBV18 combines with J gene TRBJ2-7; D may be TRBD2 (6 bases). Per germline, CDR1 KGHSH and CDR2 LQKENI. CDR3 size: 14 residues. V gave up 6 bases and J gave up 0 bases, with 12 bases separating them. CDR3 sequence reads: CASSPSGGSYEQYF. CDR3 bases: TGTGCCAGCTCGCCCTCCGGGGGCTCCTACGAGCAGTACTTC.

The chain employs TRBV6-5 and TRBJ2-3; unclear D gene. Trimming stripped 2 bases from V and 3 bases from J, with 12 bases between. CDR1 MNHEY and CDR2 SVGAGI come from the germline V gene. The CDR3 length is 15 residues. DNA for the CDR3: TGTGCCAGCAGTTACGCGAAATTCGTTACAGATACGCAGTATTTT. It translates to CASSYAKFVTDTQYF.

The chain employs TRBV7-9 and TRBJ1-1, with TRBD1 as a possible D gene (6 bases). CDR3 size: 15 residues. V was cut by 5 bases and J by 4 bases, with 17 bases left in between. The V gene's germline CDR1 is SEHNR and CDR2 FQNEAQ (reference sequence). CDR3 protein: CASSTTEQGSTEAFF. In DNA, the CDR3 is TGTGCCAGCAGCACCACAGAACAGGGCTCCACTGAAGCTTTCTTT.